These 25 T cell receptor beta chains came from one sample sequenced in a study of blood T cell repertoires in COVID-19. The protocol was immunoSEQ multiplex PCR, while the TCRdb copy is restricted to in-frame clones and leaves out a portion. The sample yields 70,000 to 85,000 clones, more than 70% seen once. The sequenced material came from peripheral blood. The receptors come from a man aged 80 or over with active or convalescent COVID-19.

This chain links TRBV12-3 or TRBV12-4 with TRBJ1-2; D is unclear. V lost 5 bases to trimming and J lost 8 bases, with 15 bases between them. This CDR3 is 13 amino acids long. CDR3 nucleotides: TGTGCCAGCAGTGGCTCACGGGCGGGGGGCTACACCTTC. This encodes CASSGSRAGGYTF.

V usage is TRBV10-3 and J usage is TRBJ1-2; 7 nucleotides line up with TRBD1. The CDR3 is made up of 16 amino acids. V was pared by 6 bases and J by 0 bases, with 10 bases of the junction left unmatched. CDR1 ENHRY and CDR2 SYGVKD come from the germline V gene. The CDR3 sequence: CAISLTTGAANYGYTF. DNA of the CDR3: TGTGCCATCAGCCTAACAACAGGGGCTGCTAACTATGGCTACACCTTC.

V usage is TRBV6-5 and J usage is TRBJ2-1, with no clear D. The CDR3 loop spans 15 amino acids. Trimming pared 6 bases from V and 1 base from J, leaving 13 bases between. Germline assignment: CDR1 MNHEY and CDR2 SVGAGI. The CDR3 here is CASSAARWSYNEQFF. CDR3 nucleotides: TGTGCCAGCAGCGCTGCACGGTGGTCCTACAATGAGCAGTTCTTC.

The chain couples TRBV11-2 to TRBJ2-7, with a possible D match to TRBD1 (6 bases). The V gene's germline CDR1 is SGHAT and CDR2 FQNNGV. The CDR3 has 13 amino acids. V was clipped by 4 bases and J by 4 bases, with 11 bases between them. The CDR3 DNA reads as TGTGCCAGCAGCTACAGGGTTTTATACGAGCAGTACTTC. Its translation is CASSYRVLYEQYF.

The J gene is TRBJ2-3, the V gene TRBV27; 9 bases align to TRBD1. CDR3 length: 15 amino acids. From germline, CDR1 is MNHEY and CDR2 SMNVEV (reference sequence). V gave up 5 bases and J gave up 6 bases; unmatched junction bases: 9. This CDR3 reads CASSLETGGPDTQYF. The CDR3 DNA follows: TGTGCCAGCAGTCTAGAGACAGGGGGTCCGGATACGCAGTATTTT.

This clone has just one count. CDR3 residues: CASSKTTGGLGKLFF. CDR3 coding DNA: TGTGCCAGCAGTAAAACGACAGGGGGCCTGGGGAAACTGTTTTTT. The chain uses TRBV27 and TRBJ1-4; TRBD1 matches at 10 bases. Germline V CDR1 and CDR2: MNHEY, SMNVEV (reference sequence). After removal of 5 bases from V and 11 bases from J, the junction contained 11 bases not matched to a gene. The CDR3 has 15 residues.

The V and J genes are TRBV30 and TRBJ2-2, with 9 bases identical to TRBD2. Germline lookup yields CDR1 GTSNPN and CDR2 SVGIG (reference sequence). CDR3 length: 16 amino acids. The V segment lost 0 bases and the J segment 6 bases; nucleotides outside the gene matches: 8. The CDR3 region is CAWSVGGGAGPGELFF. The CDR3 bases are TGTGCCTGGAGTGTAGGCGGGGGGGCCGGTCCCGGGGAGCTGTTTTTT.

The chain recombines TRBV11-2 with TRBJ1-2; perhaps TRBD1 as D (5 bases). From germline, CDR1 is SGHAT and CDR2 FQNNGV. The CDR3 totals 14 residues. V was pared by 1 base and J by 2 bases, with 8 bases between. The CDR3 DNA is TGTGCCAGCAGCTTAGGACGGGGGAACTATGGCTACACCTTC. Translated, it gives CASSLGRGNYGYTF.

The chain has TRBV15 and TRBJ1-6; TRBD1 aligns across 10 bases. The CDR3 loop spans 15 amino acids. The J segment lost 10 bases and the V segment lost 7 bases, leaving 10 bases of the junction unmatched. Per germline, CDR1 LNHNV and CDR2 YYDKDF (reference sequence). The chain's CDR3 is CATNSPGQGPSPLHF. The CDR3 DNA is TGTGCCACCAACTCACCGGGACAGGGGCCCTCACCCCTCCACTTT.

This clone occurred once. CDR3 amino acids: CAWTGGQETQYF. The CDR3, as DNA: TGTGCCTGGACAGGGGGACAAGAGACCCAGTACTTC. V usage is TRBV30 and J usage is TRBJ2-5; 7 positions agree with TRBD1. The germline gives CDR1 GTSNPN, CDR2 SVGIG (reference sequence). The CDR3 extends over 12 amino acids. Unmatched junction bases numbered 1, after V lost 4 bases and J lost 2 bases.

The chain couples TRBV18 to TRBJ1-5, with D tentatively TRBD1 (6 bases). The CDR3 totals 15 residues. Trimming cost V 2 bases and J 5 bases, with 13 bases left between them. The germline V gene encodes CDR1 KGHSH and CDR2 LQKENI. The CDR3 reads CASSPSDRRDQPQHF. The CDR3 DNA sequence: TGTGCCAGCTCACCATCGGACAGAAGGGATCAGCCCCAGCATTTT.

The CDR3 sequence: CAGEGQGPFEQYF. DNA for the CDR3: TGTGCCGGAGAGGGACAGGGACCGTTCGAGCAGTACTTC. This chain joins TRBV30 and TRBJ2-7, with TRBD1 matching 9 bases. V lost 8 bases and J lost 6; bases outside the gene matches: 11. The CDR3 covers 13 residues. Germline V CDR1 and CDR2: GTSNPN, SVGIG (reference sequence).

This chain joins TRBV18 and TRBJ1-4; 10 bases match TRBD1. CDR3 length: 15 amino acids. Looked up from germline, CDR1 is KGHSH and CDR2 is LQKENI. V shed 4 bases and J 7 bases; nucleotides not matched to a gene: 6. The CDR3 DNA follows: TGTGCCAGCTCACGACAGGGGGCGGAAGGTGAAAAACTGTTTTTT. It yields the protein CASSRQGAEGEKLFF.

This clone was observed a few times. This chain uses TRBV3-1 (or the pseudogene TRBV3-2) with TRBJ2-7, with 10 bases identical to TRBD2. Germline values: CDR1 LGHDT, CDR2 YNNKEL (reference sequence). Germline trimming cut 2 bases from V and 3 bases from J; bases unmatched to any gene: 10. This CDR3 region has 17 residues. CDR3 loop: CASSQQILAGAVYEQYF. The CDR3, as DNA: TGTGCCAGCAGCCAACAAATTCTAGCGGGAGCGGTCTACGAGCAGTACTTC.

The CDR3 loop is CAAYRQGPHGYTF. The CDR3 DNA reads as TGTGCCGCTTATCGACAGGGTCCTCATGGCTACACCTTC. J is TRBJ1-2 and V is TRBV27; 7 nucleotides match TRBD1. The V gene's germline CDR1 is MNHEY and CDR2 SMNVEV (reference sequence). Trimming cost V 11 bases and J 6 bases; bases outside gene matches: 12. The CDR3 consists of 13 residues.

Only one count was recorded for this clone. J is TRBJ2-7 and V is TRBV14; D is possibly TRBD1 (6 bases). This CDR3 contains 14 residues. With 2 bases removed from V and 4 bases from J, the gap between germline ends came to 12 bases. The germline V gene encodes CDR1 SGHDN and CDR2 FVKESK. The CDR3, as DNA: TGTGCCAGCAGCCAAAACAGGGCGGAATACGAGCAGTACTTC. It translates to CASSQNRAEYEQYF.

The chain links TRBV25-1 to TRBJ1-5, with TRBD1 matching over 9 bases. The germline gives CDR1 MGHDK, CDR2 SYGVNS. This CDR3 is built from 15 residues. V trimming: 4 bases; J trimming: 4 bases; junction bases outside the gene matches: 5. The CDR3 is CASSGDRVGNQPQHF. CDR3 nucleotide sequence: TGTGCCAGCAGTGGGGACAGGGTCGGGAATCAGCCCCAGCATTTT.

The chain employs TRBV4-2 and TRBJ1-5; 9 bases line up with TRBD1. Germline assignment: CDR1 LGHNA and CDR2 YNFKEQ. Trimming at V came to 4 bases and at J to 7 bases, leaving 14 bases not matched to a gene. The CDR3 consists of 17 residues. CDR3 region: CASSPKGRGTGPQPQHF. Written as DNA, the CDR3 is TGTGCCAGCAGCCCTAAGGGGCGTGGGACAGGGCCCCAGCCCCAGCATTTT.

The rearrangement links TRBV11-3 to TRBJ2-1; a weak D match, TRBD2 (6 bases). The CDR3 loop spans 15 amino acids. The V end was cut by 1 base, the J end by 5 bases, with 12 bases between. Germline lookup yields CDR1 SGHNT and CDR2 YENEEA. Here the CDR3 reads CASSLGQRRDNEQFF. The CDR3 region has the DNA TGTGCCAGCAGCTTAGGTCAGCGGAGGGACAATGAGCAGTTCTTC.

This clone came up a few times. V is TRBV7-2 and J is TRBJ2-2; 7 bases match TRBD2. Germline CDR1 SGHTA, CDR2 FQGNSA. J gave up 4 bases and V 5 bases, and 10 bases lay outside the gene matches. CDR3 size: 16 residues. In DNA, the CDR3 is TGTGCCAGCAGCCCCCCGGGGGGTCGGGCCACCGGGGAGCTGTTTTTT. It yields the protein CASSPPGGRATGELFF.

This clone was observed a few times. The CDR3 nucleotides are TGTGCCAGCAGCCGGGGACTAGCGGAGGGCGCGCAGTACTTC. Translated, it gives CASSRGLAEGAQYF. This chain links TRBV7-2 with TRBJ2-7; 11 nucleotides align to TRBD2. In germline, CDR1 is SGHTA, CDR2 FQGNSA. The CDR3 spans 14 residues. The V segment lost 5 bases and the J segment 9 bases; nucleotides outside the gene matches: 9.

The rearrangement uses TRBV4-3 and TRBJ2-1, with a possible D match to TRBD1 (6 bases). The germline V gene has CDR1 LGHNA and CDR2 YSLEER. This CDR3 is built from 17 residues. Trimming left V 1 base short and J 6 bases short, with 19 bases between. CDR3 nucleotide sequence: TGCGCCAGCAGCCAAGCCCTTAGAAGGGGGTTCGGCAATGAGCAGTTCTTC. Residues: CASSQALRRGFGNEQFF.

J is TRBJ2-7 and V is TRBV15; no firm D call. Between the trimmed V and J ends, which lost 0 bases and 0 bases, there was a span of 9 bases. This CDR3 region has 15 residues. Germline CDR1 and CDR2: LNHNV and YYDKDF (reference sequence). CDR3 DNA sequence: TGTGCCACCAGCAGAGATTTGGCCAGCTCCTACGAGCAGTACTTC. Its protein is CATSRDLASSYEQYF.

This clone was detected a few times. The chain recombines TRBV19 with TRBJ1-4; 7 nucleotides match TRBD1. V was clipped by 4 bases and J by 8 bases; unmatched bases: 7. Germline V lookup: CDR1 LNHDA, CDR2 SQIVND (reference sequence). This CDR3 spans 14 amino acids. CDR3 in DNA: TGTGCCAGTAGTACGACAGGGTGGCTCGAAAAACTGTTTTTT. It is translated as CASSTTGWLEKLFF.

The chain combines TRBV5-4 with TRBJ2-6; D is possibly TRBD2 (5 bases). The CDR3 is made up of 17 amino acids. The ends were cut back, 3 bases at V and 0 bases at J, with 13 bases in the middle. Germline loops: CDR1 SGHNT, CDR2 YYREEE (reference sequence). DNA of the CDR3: TGTGCCAGCAGCTCCGGACTGATTAGCTCTGGGGCCAACGTCCTGACTTTC. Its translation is CASSSGLISSGANVLTF. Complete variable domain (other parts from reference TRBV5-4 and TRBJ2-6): ETGVTQSPTHLIKTRGQQVTLRCSSQSGHNTVSWYQQALGQGPQFIFQYYREEENGRGNFPPRFSGLQFPNYSSELNVNALELDDSALYLCASSSGLISSGANVLTFGAGSRLTVL.